These 23 T cell receptor beta chains share one sample of origin, sequenced in a study of neoadjuvant anti-PD-1 for oral cavity cancer. Generated by immunoSEQ multiplex PCR, the TCRdb table keeps only in-frame clones and is missing some. Here the sample spans about 18,000 clones, roughly 78% being singletons. Source: PBMCs, taken before nivolumab (anti-PD-1) treatment. The receptors shown here come from a person aged 35 to 85 with oral cavity squamous cell carcinoma.

The V and J genes are TRBV30 and TRBJ1-4, with 10 bases matching TRBD1. J lost 8 bases, V lost 1 base, and 4 bases had no gene match. Germline assignment: CDR1 GTSNPN and CDR2 SVGIG (reference sequence). The CDR3 length is 14 residues. CDR3 DNA: TGTGCCTGGAGTGGGACAGGGGGGATCGAAAAACTGTTTTTT. This codes for CAWSGTGGIEKLFF.

The chain has TRBV5-6 and TRBJ2-7, with a weak D call TRBD2 (5 bases). In germline, CDR1 is SGHDT, CDR2 YYEEEE. V lost 5 bases and J 0 bases, leaving 6 bases between the germline ends. This CDR3 contains 12 residues. CDR3 amino acids: CASRAGSYEQYF. CDR3 DNA sequence: TGTGCCAGCAGGGCGGGCTCCTACGAGCAGTACTTC.

The V call is TRBV6-5, the J call TRBJ1-1; D uncertain. With 2 bases removed from V and 1 base from J, the gap between germline ends came to 8 bases. The germline V gene has CDR1 MNHEY and CDR2 SVGAGI. This CDR3 spans 14 amino acids. CDR3 sequence: CASSYLAANTEAFF. The CDR3 bases are TGTGCCAGCAGTTACCTCGCAGCGAACACTGAAGCTTTCTTT.

The chain is built from TRBV10-3 and TRBJ2-6; the D call may be TRBD1 or TRBD2 (5 bases each). This CDR3 has 17 amino acids. Trimming left V 2 bases short and J 2 bases short, with 13 bases between. Germline V gene lookup returns CDR1 ENHRY and CDR2 SYGVKD. CDR3 loop: CAISEAGTMAGANVLTF. The CDR3 DNA reads TGTGCCATCAGTGAGGCAGGGACGATGGCTGGGGCCAACGTCCTGACTTTC.

The CDR3 bases are TGTGCCATCAGTAGGACAGGGCTTGAAGCTTTCTTT. It is translated as CAISRTGLEAFF. J is TRBJ1-1 and V is TRBV10-3; TRBD1 aligns across 8 bases. Germline V gene lookup returns CDR1 ENHRY and CDR2 SYGVKD. This CDR3 comprises 12 residues. V shed 5 bases, J shed 7 bases, and the junction held 3 bases outside the gene matches.

The genes are TRBV6-1 and TRBJ2-3; TRBD2 matches at 13 bases. The germline V gene encodes CDR1 MNHNS and CDR2 SASEGT. This CDR3 has 14 residues. V trimming: 9 bases; J trimming: 5 bases; junction bases outside the gene matches: 5. CDR3 sequence (DNA): TGTGCCAGTGTAACTAGCGGGAGGGTAGATACGCAGTATTTT. Its translation is CASVTSGRVDTQYF.

Concerning this clone: Relative to the germline gene, one junction end is altered; a read error may explain this. The chain recombines TRBV6-6 with TRBJ1-5, with 9 bases that match TRBD1. There are 13 residues in the CDR3. The germline V gene encodes CDR1 MNHNY and CDR2 SVGAGI (reference sequence). CDR3 DNA: TGCGGAACCCGGACAGGGGTCAATCAGCCCCAGCATTTT. Its translation: CGTRTGVNQPQHF.

V usage is TRBV27 and J usage is TRBJ1-1, with D unclear. Looked up from germline, CDR1 is MNHEY and CDR2 is SMNVEV (reference sequence). The V gene lost 2 bases and the J gene lost 3 bases, with 13 bases spanning the gap. The length of the CDR3 is 15 residues. CDR3 region: CASSLVSSGYTEAFF. Here the CDR3 DNA reads TGTGCCAGCAGTTTAGTTTCCTCGGGGTACACTGAAGCTTTCTTT.

The chain recombines TRBV7-8 with TRBJ2-2, with 8 nucleotides matching TRBD2. The CDR3 has 17 residues. Looked up from germline, CDR1 is SGHVS and CDR2 is FQNEAQ. V lost 3 bases and J lost 4; bases outside the gene matches: 10. CDR3 loop: CASSLRAQRESTGELFF. The CDR3 nucleotides are TGTGCCAGCAGCTTGCGCGCCCAGCGGGAGAGCACCGGGGAGCTGTTTTTT.

This clone was seen once. The rearrangement joins TRBV7-6 to TRBJ1-3; TRBD1 agrees at 9 bases. This CDR3 is built from 14 residues. Losses at the gene ends were 4 bases for V and 8 bases for J; bases not matched to a gene: 6. Germline V gene data show CDR1 as SGHVS and CDR2 as FNYEAQ. CDR3 region: CASSSQQGADTIYF. In nucleotides, the CDR3 is TGTGCCAGCAGCTCCCAACAGGGGGCGGACACCATATATTTT.

The chain is built from TRBV5-8 and TRBJ2-1; D possibly corresponds to TRBD2 (6 bases). CDR3 length: 15 residues. The V and J ends lost 4 bases and 7 bases respectively, with 18 bases between them. Germline lookup yields CDR1 SGHTS and CDR2 YDEGEE. The CDR3 is CASSGRLGMGNEQFF. The CDR3 bases are TGTGCCAGCAGCGGGCGACTAGGAATGGGGAATGAGCAGTTCTTC.

This sequence joins TRBV5-1 and TRBJ1-2; 7 bases line up with TRBD1. Trimming cost V 1 base and J 3 bases; bases outside gene matches: 15. The CDR3 covers 18 residues. Germline-derived CDR1 and CDR2 are SGHRS and YFSETQ. The CDR3 DNA reads as TGCGCCAGCAGCTTGAGGGGGCAGGGAGTAGGGGAAGACTATGGCTACACCTTC. This translates into CASSLRGQGVGEDYGYTF.

This sequence joins TRBV7-2 and TRBJ2-7, with D possibly called TRBD1 or TRBD2 (5 bases each). This CDR3 has 13 residues. Germline V gene data show CDR1 as SGHTA and CDR2 as FQGNSA. V lost 5 bases and J lost 2, with 10 bases in between. The CDR3 reads CASSPGPAYEQYF. DNA of the CDR3: TGTGCCAGCAGCCCGGGACCCGCCTACGAGCAGTACTTC. Complete variable domain (other parts from reference TRBV7-2 and TRBJ2-7): GAGVSQSPSNKVTEKGKDVELRCDPISGHTALYWYRQSLGQGLEFLIYFQGNSAPDKSGLPSDRFSAERTGGSVSTLTIQRTQQEDSAVYLCASSPGPAYEQYFGPGTRLTVT.

The rearrangement joins TRBV5-1 to TRBJ1-1; no firm D call. CDR3 length equals 16 residues. CDR1 and CDR2 from the germline V gene are SGHRS and YFSETQ. Trimming removed 0 bases at V and 5 bases at J, with 17 bases between. CDR3 protein: CASSLVTTGLGTEAFF. The CDR3 nucleotides are TGCGCCAGCAGCTTGGTAACAACGGGTTTAGGGACTGAAGCTTTCTTT.

This clone has only a few counts. The chain links TRBV5-8 to TRBJ2-4; TRBD1 might be the D (6 bases). This CDR3 is built from 14 residues. CDR1 is SGHTS and CDR2 is YDEGEE in the germline V gene. V lost 3 bases to trimming and J lost 1 base, with 8 bases between them. CDR3 sequence (DNA): TGTGCCAGCAGCTCCCAGGGGGCCAAAAACATTCAGTACTTC. Encoded protein: CASSSQGAKNIQYF.

The chain combines TRBV6-1 with TRBJ2-7; 9 nucleotides agree with TRBD2. CDR1 MNHNS and CDR2 SASEGT come from the germline V gene. V was clipped by 6 bases and J by 3 bases; unmatched bases: 9. The CDR3 extends over 15 amino acids. The CDR3 loop is CASREASGTLYEQYF. The CDR3 region has the DNA TGTGCCAGCAGGGAGGCTAGCGGGACTCTCTACGAGCAGTACTTC.

The genes are TRBV2 and TRBJ2-1; D possibly corresponds to TRBD1 (5 bases). Trimming removed 3 bases at V and 8 bases at J, with 11 bases between. This CDR3 is built from 13 residues. Germline V gene lookup returns CDR1 SNHLY and CDR2 FYNNEI. CDR3 coding DNA: TGTGCCAGCAGTGATAGGCAGGGCGATGAGCAGTTCTTC. Protein sequence: CASSDRQGDEQFF.

The chain links TRBV15 to TRBJ1-4; D not resolved. V lost 0 bases and J 8 bases, leaving 7 bases between the germline ends. The CDR3 contains 13 residues. Germline CDR1 and CDR2: LNHNV and YYDKDF (reference sequence). CDR3 region: CATSRDPGEKLFF. CDR3 nucleotide sequence: TGTGCCACCAGCAGAGATCCGGGGGAAAAACTGTTTTTT.

The rearrangement joins TRBV2 to TRBJ2-5; 13 nucleotides line up with TRBD2. Germline V gives CDR1 SNHLY, CDR2 FYNNEI. CDR3 size: 14 residues. The V and J ends lost 6 bases and 5 bases, in that order; junction bases with no gene match: 3. The CDR3 sequence is CASRTSGRIETQYF. Here the CDR3 DNA reads TGTGCCAGCAGGACTAGCGGGAGGATCGAGACCCAGTACTTC.

The rearrangement links TRBV11-1 to TRBJ1-1; tentatively, D is TRBD1 (6 bases). V lost 7 bases and J lost 0, with 18 bases in between. Germline V gene data show CDR1 as SGHAT and CDR2 as FQDESV (reference sequence). The CDR3 is 16 amino acids. The CDR3 loop reads CASTSNRASMNTEAFF. The CDR3 nucleotides read TGTGCCAGCACCTCCAACAGGGCTTCTATGAACACTGAAGCTTTCTTT. The full variable domain, its missing parts supplied by reference TRBV11-1 and TRBJ1-1, is EAEVAQSPRYKITEKSQAVAFWCDPISGHATLYWYRQILGQGPELLVQFQDESVVDDSQLPKDRFSAERLKGVDSTLKIQPAELGDSAMYLCASTSNRASMNTEAFFGQGTRLTVV.

V usage is TRBV9 and J usage is TRBJ2-3; D is undetermined. CDR3 length equals 14 residues. Germline V gives CDR1 SGDLS, CDR2 YYNGEE. The V gene lost 3 bases and the J gene lost 11 bases, with 19 bases spanning the gap. CDR3 region: CASSEALSAVGQYF. CDR3 sequence (DNA): TGTGCCAGCAGCGAGGCCTTGAGCGCTGTTGGGCAGTATTTT.

In its sample, this clone was seen once. The chain uses TRBV5-1 and TRBJ2-1; 8 nucleotides line up with TRBD2. The CDR3 loop spans 18 amino acids. The trim removed 4 bases at V and 7 bases at J, leaving 19 bases unmatched. CDR1 SGHRS and CDR2 YFSETQ come from the germline V gene. CDR3 nucleotides: TGCGCCAGCAGCCTTGAATTGTTTAGCGGGGACTGGGTAAATGAGCAGTTCTTC. Amino acids: CASSLELFSGDWVNEQFF. The full variable domain, completed using reference TRBV5-1 and TRBJ2-1, is KAGVTQTPRYLIKTRGQQVTLSCSPISGHRSVSWYQQTPGQGLQFLFEYFSETQRNKGNFPGRFSGRQFSNSRSEMNVSTLELGDSALYLCASSLELFSGDWVNEQFFGPGTRLTVL.

This chain joins TRBV29-1 and TRBJ2-1; the D is unclear. Trimming took 4 bases from V and 8 from J, leaving 18 bases between them. The germline V gene encodes CDR1 SQVTM and CDR2 ANQGSEA. The CDR3 sequence is 14 residues long. CDR3 DNA: TGCAGCGTTGGAGTGACCAACCAAATGGATGAGCAGTTCTTC. This gives the protein CSVGVTNQMDEQFF.